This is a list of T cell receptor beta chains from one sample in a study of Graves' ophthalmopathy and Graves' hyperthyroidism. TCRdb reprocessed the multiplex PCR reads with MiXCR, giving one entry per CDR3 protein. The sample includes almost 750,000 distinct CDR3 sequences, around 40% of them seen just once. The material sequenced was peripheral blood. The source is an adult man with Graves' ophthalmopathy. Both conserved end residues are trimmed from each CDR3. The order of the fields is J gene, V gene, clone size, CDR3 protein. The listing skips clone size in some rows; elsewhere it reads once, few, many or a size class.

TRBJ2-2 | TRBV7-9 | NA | ASSSDIEVYTGELF
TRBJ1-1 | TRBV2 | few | ASSYTGTGMTGTEAF
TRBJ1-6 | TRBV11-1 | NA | ASSPGQGTNSPLH
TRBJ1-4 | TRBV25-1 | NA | ASSESGRVEKLF
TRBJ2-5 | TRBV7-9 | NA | ASSPDRAETQY
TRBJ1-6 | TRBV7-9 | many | ASSFGQGHNSPLH
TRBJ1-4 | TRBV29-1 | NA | SVGASEKLF
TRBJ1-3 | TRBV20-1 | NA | SASRPTAGGNTIY
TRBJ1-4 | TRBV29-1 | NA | SVVTGREKLF
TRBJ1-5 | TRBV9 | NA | ASSVGAGGPYSNQPQH
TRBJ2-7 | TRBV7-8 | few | ASSLGGSVSYEQY
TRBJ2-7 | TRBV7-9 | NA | ASSLVTSGSKYEQY
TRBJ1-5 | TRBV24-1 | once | ASSFGGGFGQPQH
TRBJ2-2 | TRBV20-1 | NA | SAHKTNSDTGELF
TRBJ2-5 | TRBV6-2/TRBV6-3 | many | ASRTGTSETQY
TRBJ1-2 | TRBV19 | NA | ASSIADRAGNT
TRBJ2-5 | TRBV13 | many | ASSRQGSKTQY
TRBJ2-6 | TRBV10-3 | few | ASSTDTGPGANVLT
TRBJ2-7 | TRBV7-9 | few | ASSLEGRKGEQY
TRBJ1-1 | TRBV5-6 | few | ASSPGHLILPSTEAF
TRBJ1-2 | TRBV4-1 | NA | ASSQPRRGANYGYT
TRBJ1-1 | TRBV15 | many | ATSRSGTSLGEAF
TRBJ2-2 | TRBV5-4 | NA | ASSLNGGLF
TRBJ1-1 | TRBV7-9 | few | ASSLSGGSTEAF
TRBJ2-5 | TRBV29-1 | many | SVVSAGVQTQY
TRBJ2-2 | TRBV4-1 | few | ASSQVINTGELF
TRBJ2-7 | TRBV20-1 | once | NARVGGYEQY
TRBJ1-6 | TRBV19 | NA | ASRKLGQAYSPLH
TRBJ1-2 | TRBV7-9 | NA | ASSQEYLDNGYT
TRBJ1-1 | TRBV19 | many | ASSIGSTEAF
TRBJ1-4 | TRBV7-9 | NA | ASSLWGDNEKLF
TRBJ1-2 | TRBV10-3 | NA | AISNRGLGYT
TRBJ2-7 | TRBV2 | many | ASSERQSYEQY
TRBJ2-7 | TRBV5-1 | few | ASRIGTGDYEQY
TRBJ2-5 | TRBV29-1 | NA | SVAPGETQY
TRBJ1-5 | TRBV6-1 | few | AAGTVRPNQPQH
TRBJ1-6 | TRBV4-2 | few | TSSQEGRRGRLPLH
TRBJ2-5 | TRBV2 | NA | ASSKTADQY
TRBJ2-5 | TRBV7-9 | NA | ASSLVGTGTQY
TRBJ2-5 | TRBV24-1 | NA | ATSDPGTGAGETQY
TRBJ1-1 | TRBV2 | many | ASSEWGAGTEAF
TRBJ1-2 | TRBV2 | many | ASSEYEENYGYT
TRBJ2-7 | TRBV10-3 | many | AISERTGRILYEQY
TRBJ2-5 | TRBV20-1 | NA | SARGPGTESGETQY
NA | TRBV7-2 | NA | ASSRFILAGAYEQY
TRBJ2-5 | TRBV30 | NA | ARMRGVSETQY
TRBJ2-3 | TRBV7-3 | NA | ASSLGHRGMSTDTQY
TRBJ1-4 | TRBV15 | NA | ATSRERGVVNEKLF
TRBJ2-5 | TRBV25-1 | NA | ASSEARLAGGIQETQY
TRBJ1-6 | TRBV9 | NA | ASSARDAESPLH
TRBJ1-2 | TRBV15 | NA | ATRPRTASSGNT
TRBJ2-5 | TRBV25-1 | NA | ASSDSAGARRETQY
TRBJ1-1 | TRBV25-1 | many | ASADSMAEAF
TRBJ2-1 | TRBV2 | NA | ASSEQNEQF
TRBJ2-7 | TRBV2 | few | ASSSGLAGIYEQY
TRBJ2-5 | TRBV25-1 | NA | ASSSGTGTSGKVGETQY
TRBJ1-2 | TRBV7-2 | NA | ASSLKGQSYGYT
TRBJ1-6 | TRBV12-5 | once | ASPPGVPSSYNSPLH
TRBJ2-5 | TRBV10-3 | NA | ASNSDSGRSKETQY
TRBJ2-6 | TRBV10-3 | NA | AISDTTGANVLT